This TCR beta chain was recorded in a study of shared clonotypes between healthy human individuals. Sequencing used immunoSEQ multiplex PCR; TCRdb keeps in-frame clones, though not all of them. The sample records under 600,000 clones, roughly 79% being singletons. CDR1 is MDHEN and CDR2 is SYDVKM in the germline V gene. CDR3 length equals 16 residues. V shed 7 bases, J shed 1 base, and the junction held 4 bases outside the gene matches. The rearrangement links TRBV28 to TRBJ1-4, with 12 bases that match TRBD1. Sequencing used PBMCs. The TCR was taken from a middle-aged woman in good health. Some clones in this sample may be carry-over from other donors' samples. In DNA form, the CDR3 reads TGTGCCAGCAAAGGGACAGGGGGCGTAACTAATGAAAAACTGTTTTTT. It is translated as CASKGTGGVTNEKLFF. Combining the CDR3 with reference TRBV28 and TRBJ1-4 gives the whole variable domain DVKVTQSSRYLVKRTGEKVFLECVQDMDHENMFWYRQDPGLGLRLIYFSYDVKMKEKGDIPEGYSVSREKKERFSLILESASTNQTSMYLCASKGTGGVTNEKLFFGSGTQLSVL.